This TCR beta chain came from a study of OX40 agonist ivuxolimab in advanced cancers. The assay was immunoSEQ multiplex PCR, and TCRdb's table has in-frame clones only and misses some. Of about 34,000 clones in the sample, around 84% are singletons; the top ten hold approximately 2.4%. This TCR was recovered from an adult with an advanced solid tumor such as melanoma, head and neck, liver or kidney cancer. Specimen: CD4+ or CD8+ T cells sorted from blood, collected in a trial of the OX40 agonist ivuxolimab.

The CDR3 region has the DNA TGTGCCAGCAGCCCCCATGAGGAGGACCGTGAAGCTTTCTTT. Its translation is CASSPHEEDREAFF. The gene calls are TRBV7-3 and TRBJ1-1; D is unclear. Germline V gene lookup returns CDR1 SGHTA and CDR2 FQGTGA. V gave up 5 bases and J gave up 7 bases, with 17 bases separating them. The length of the CDR3 is 14 residues.